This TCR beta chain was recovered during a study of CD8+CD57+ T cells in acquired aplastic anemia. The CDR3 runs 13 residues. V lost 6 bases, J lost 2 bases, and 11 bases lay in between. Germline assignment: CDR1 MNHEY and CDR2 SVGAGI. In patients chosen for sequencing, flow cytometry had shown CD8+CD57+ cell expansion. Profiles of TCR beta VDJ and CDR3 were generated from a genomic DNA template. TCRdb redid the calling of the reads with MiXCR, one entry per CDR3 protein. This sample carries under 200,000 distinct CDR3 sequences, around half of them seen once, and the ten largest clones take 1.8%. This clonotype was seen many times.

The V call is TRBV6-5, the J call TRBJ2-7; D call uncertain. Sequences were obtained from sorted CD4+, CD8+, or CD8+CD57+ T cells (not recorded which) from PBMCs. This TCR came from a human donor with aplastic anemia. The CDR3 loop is CASSYRAAYEQYF. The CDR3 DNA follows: TGTGCCAGCAGCTACCGCGCCGCCTACGAGCAGTACTTC.